Shown below are 14 T cell receptor beta chains from a single sample sequenced in a study of identical twins (dated by TCRdb to 2016 to 2017). The library came from 5' RACE. Sequenced using an Illumina HiSeq 2000. TCRdb trimmed the raw reads at Q25, called clones with MiXCR and kept productive beta chains. For every CDR3 protein sequence, its rows merge into one entry that carries the most common genes and DNA. For this sample there are about 790,000 distinct CDR3 sequences; 15% to 20% appear just once. Of the sample, around 13% falls within the top ten clones. This same sample was also taken into another study, of T cells expressing NK-cell markers.

Source material: PBMCs. Receptors originate from a woman between 18 and 29 years old in good health.

V usage is TRBV25-1 and J usage is TRBJ2-2; TRBD2 agrees at 11 bases. The V segment lost 1 base and the J segment 1 base; nucleotides outside the gene matches: 8. The CDR3 length is 19 residues. Per germline, CDR1 MGHDK and CDR2 SYGVNS. CDR3 sequence: CASSEFDWTSGWNTGELFF. The DNA of the CDR3 is TGTGCCAGCAGTGAATTCGATTGGACTAGCGGGTGGAACACCGGGGAGCTGTTTTTT.

This clonotype occurred a few times. The chain couples TRBV7-2 to TRBJ2-7; D is unresolved. Trimming removed 5 bases from V and 0 bases from J, with 14 bases in between. CDR3 length equals 15 residues. CDR1 is SGHTA, CDR2 FQGNSA, per germline. CDR3 amino acids: CASSLTSTNSYEQYF. Written as DNA, the CDR3 is TGTGCCAGCAGCCTCACCAGTACTAACTCCTACGAGCAGTACTTC. The full variable domain, rest sourced from reference TRBV7-2 and TRBJ2-7, is GAGVSQSPSNKVTEKGKDVELRCDPISGHTALYWYRQSLGQGLEFLIYFQGNSAPDKSGLPSDRFSAERTGGSVSTLTIQRTQQEDSAVYLCASSLTSTNSYEQYFGPGTRLTVT.

This clonotype has only a few counts. The chain links TRBV5-1 to TRBJ2-3; 7 nucleotides agree with TRBD2. Per the germline V gene, CDR1 is SGHRS and CDR2 is YFSETQ. The CDR3 loop spans 16 amino acids. Trimming cost V 2 bases and J 2 bases; bases outside gene matches: 8. CDR3 sequence reads: CASSLQAGPVTDTQYF. The CDR3 DNA reads TGCGCCAGCAGCTTACAAGCGGGACCGGTCACAGATACGCAGTATTTT.

The J gene is TRBJ2-3, the V gene TRBV20-1; D is unclear. CDR1 is DFQATT, CDR2 SNEGSKA, per germline (reference sequence). V lost 3 bases and J 2 bases, leaving 6 bases between the germline ends. This CDR3 region has 12 residues. The CDR3: CSARLDTDTQYF. The CDR3, as DNA: TGCAGTGCTAGGCTAGACACAGATACGCAGTATTTT.

This clonotype came up a few times. The chain is built from TRBV6-1 and TRBJ2-3, with D unclear. The CDR3 has 13 amino acids. V shed 6 bases and J shed 12 bases, with 19 bases lying between them. From germline, CDR1 is MNHNS and CDR2 SASEGT. The CDR3 coding sequence is TGTGCCAGCAGGGGGATTCGGTGGCCCTTCCAGTATTTT. Translated: CASRGIRWPFQYF.

This clonotype has a handful of counts. The CDR3 region has the DNA TGCGCCAGCAGCCAAGAGGAGGGTCTAGCGGGAGCTAATGAGCAGTTCTTC. As protein: CASSQEEGLAGANEQFF. The V call is TRBV4-3, the J call TRBJ2-1, with TRBD2 matching over 10 bases. The CDR3 extends over 17 amino acids. V shed 0 bases, J shed 7 bases, and the junction held 9 bases outside the gene matches. Germline loops: CDR1 LGHNA, CDR2 YSLEER.

This clonotype was recorded at least ten times. The genes are TRBV7-2 and TRBJ2-7; 10 bases agree with TRBD1. In germline, CDR1 is SGHTA, CDR2 FQGNSA. This CDR3 region has 14 residues. The V gene end was trimmed by 3 bases and the J gene end by 3 bases; junction bases not matched to a gene: 2. CDR3 in DNA: TGTGCCAGCAGCTTCTGGACAGGGGGCTACGAGCAGTACTTC. It is translated as CASSFWTGGYEQYF.

The chain employs TRBV7-2 and TRBJ1-2; D is unclear. The CDR3 is 12 amino acids. V lost 5 bases, J lost 4 bases, and 8 bases lay in between. CDR1 and CDR2 (germline): SGHTA, FQGNSA. CDR3 protein: CASSKRTYGYTF. In nucleotides, the CDR3 is TGTGCCAGCAGCAAGCGTACCTATGGCTACACCTTC.

This chain joins TRBV3-1 and TRBJ1-5; a weak D match, TRBD1 (6 bases). The CDR3 runs to 12 residues. V was trimmed by 1 base and J by 11 bases, leaving 9 bases between them. The V gene's germline CDR1 is LGHDT and CDR2 YNNKEL (reference sequence). CDR3: CASSQGGGAQHF. As DNA, the CDR3 is TGTGCCAGCAGCCAAGGAGGGGGAGCCCAGCATTTT.

This clonotype was seen only a few times. The V call is TRBV12-3 or TRBV12-4, the J call TRBJ1-1; no definite D call. Trimming left V 2 bases short and J 3 bases short, with 7 bases between. The CDR3 is 13 residues long. CDR3 DNA: TGTGCCAGCAGTTTAACCCTTTACACTGAAGCTTTCTTT. It is translated as CASSLTLYTEAFF.

The CDR3 reads CASSAKRGGTYNEQFF. Here the CDR3 DNA reads TGTGCCAGCAGTGCTAAGCGGGGCGGCACCTACAATGAGCAGTTCTTC. The rearrangement uses TRBV7-8 and TRBJ2-1; 7 bases agree with TRBD2. Germline V gives CDR1 SGHVS, CDR2 FQNEAQ. V dropped 6 bases and J dropped 2; count of bases not matched to a gene: 10. The CDR3 covers 16 residues.

J is TRBJ1-1 and V is TRBV4-3, with D uncertain. CDR1 is LGHNA, CDR2 YSLEER, per germline. The CDR3 has 14 amino acids. Trimming pared 0 bases from V and 0 bases from J, leaving 5 bases between. As DNA, the CDR3 is TGCGCCAGCAGCCAAGATCTCTTGAACACTGAAGCTTTCTTT. Amino acids: CASSQDLLNTEAFF.

The chain links TRBV7-6 to TRBJ2-7; no clear D. From germline, CDR1 is SGHVS and CDR2 FNYEAQ. V lost 1 base and J lost 2, with 6 bases in between. CDR3 size: 13 residues. CDR3 sequence reads: CASSLEETYEQYF. In nucleotides, the CDR3 is TGTGCCAGCAGCTTAGAGGAGACCTACGAGCAGTACTTC.

V usage is TRBV12-3 or TRBV12-4 and J usage is TRBJ2-1; 12 nucleotides match TRBD2. V gave up 5 bases and J gave up 8 bases; unmatched junction bases: 4. This CDR3 has 14 amino acids. The CDR3 protein is CASSTSGGLDEQFF. CDR3 DNA: TGTGCCAGCAGTACTAGCGGGGGGCTGGATGAGCAGTTCTTC.